A single T cell receptor (beta chain) is shown here with its context. Its antigen is unidentified. Mismatch with germline at one junction end may stem from a read error. The sample carries other DNA sequences with the same CDR3. PCR amplification relied on 60 Vbeta primers (plus 13 Jbeta primers). Profiled with immunoSEQ multiplex PCR; TCRdb holds only in-frame clones, not every one. The data show more than 140,000 clones, around 66% seen once. This specimen comes from a study of cytomegalovirus exposure and HLA in healthy donors. Study results and caveats: The later analysis indicated that the majority of CMV-associated TCR beta chains appeared HLA-restricted. Per a prior analysis, the majority of TCR beta V segments were productive roughly 90% or roughly 30% of the time. In a later analysis, TCR beta V- and J-gene trimming was associated with a missense DCLRE1C variant.

Everyone who donated was a healthy bone marrow donor. The CDR3 loop spans 13 amino acids. Germline V lookup: CDR1 SGHNT, CDR2 YYREEE (reference sequence). The J gene is TRBJ2-7, the V gene TRBV5-4; 7 bases fit TRBD1. This receptor was identified in a young woman in good health and CMV-seropositive. Sequenced sample: PBMCs. The CDR3 here is CASSRDRPYEQYF. CDR3 in DNA: TGTGCCAGCAGCCGGGACAGACCCTATGAGCAGTACTTC.